One TCR beta chain is described in this entry. What it recognizes is unknown. Libraries were UMI-labeled 5' RACE TRB cDNA. TCRdb reworked the 5' RACE reads into one entry per CDR3 protein, no DNA. This sample contains tens of thousands of distinct CDR3 sequences. This sample stems from a study of CXCR3-negative and CXCR3-positive naive CD8 T cells. The wider study: Some 150 million TRB reads were obtained in total, which works out to about 1.5 +/- 0.3 million per library.

Study findings and constraints: Diversity proved comparably high across both naive subsets and much lower in memory CD8+ cells. Comparison of naive cells showed more hydrophobic TRB CDR3s in CXCR3-positive than in CXCR3-negative naive cells.

Every subset of CD8+ T cells was sorted in triplicate at approximately 300,000 cells each. Naivety in CD8+ T cells corresponded to a CD45RO-CCR7+CD27+CD95- phenotype. The CDR3 covers 15 residues. CDR1 is SEHNR and CDR2 is FQNEAQ in the germline V gene (reference sequence). This clonotype originated in a human donor in good health. Some clones in this sample may be carry-over from other donors' samples. This chain connects TRBV7-9 to TRBJ2-1. Specimen: naive CXCR3+ CD8+ T cells from blood. Subset in this sample: CD45RO-CCR7+CD27+CD95- naive CD8+ T cells expressing CXCR3 (TNR3+). The CDR3 reads CASSLNRDYYNEQFF.